This T cell receptor (beta chain) was observed in a study of blood T cell repertoires in COVID-19. Study information: Acute-phase and convalescent COVID-19 samples originated in the United States, Italy and Spain. PBMCs, B-cell-depleted T cells, or T cells provided the cDNA or gDNA that made up the material.

Original processing notes: Cell counts per sample came from amplifying reference gene primers. Using immunoSEQ multiplex PCR, the repertoire was profiled, and TCRdb retains in-frame clones only, with some absent. V and J calls plus clone size are reproduced from that table; the DNA served to infer D and trimming. Among 150,000 to 200,000 clones, about 91% were seen once, and the ten largest hold 3.5% to 5%. The CDR3 totals 14 residues. Germline V gene lookup returns CDR1 MNHEY and CDR2 SVGAGI. The V end lost 6 bases, the J end lost 2 bases, and 12 bases lay between the germline ends. The specimen sequenced was peripheral blood. The rearrangement links TRBV6-5 to TRBJ2-3; D is possibly TRBD2 (6 bases). This sequence was found in a woman aged 25 to 39 with acute or convalescent COVID-19. CDR3 loop: CASSRRAVTDTQYF. The DNA of the CDR3 is TGTGCCAGCAGCCGGAGGGCGGTCACAGATACGCAGTATTTT.